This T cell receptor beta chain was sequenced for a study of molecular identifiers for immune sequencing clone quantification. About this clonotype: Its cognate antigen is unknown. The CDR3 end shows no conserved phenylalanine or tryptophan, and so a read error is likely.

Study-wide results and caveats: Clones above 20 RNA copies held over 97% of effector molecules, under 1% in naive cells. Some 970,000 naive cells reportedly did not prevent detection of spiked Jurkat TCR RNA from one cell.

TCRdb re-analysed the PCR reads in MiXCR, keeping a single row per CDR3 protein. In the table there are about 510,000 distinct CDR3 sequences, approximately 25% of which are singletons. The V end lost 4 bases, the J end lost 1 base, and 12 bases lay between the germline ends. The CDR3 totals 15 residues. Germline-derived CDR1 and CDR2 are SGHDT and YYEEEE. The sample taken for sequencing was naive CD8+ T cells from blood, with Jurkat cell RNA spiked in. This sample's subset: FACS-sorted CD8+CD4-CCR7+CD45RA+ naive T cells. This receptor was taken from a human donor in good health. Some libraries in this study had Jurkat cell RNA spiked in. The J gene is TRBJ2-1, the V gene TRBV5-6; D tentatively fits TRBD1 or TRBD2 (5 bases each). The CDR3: CASSPGTRSYNEQFS. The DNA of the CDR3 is TGTGCCAGCAGCCCCGGGACCCGGTCCTACAATGAGCAGTTCTCC.